This TCR beta chain derives from a study of early T cells in non-severe SARS-CoV-2 infection (dated by TCRdb to 2020 to 2022). Regarding the complete study: Because TCR sequencing relied on bulk RNA taken from unsorted whole blood, pairing of alpha and beta chains was not possible. The full study reports these points: VDJdb matching was skewed toward anti-spike CD8 responses and likely underestimated virus-specific expansions by missing private and CD4 specificities.

This was a case-control study nested in a cohort of healthcare workers in London, UK, who had nasopharyngeal swab PCR tests and blood samples taken every week. Between 23 and 31 March 2020, the week of the UK lockdown, healthcare workers were enrolled and then followed up weekly for as long as 16 weeks. Of note for this clonotype: Its target antigen remains unknown. Per-base qualities were not stored, and no clone one base away is much larger.

Library prep was done by 5' RACE. The sequencer was a NextSeq 500. Unique molecular identifiers were attached to individual cDNA molecules in the TCR library protocol so that sequencing error and PCR bias could be corrected. Sequencing covered both TCR alpha and beta chains, and within each sample the abundances of alpha and beta sequences were tightly co-correlated. The authors' pipeline ran thus. Decombinator V4 was used to perform V gene, J gene and CDR3 annotation of TCR sequences. Expanded TCRs were defined as changing significantly between any two time points under a Poisson model with p below 0.0001. TCR abundances were normalised to the total number of TCRs sequenced per sample and expressed as counts per million. MAIT TCRs were defined by TRAV1-2 paired with TRAJ12, TRAJ20 or TRAJ33, and iNKT TCRs by TRAV10 paired with TRAJ18. A search of VDJdb, accessed on 1 November 2021, was run for TCRs annotated to CMV, EBV and SARS-CoV-2, with TCRs annotated for multiple antigens excluded. Through fastp at Q25 and MiXCR, TCRdb rebuilt clones from the public reads, retaining in-frame beta chains. Merged by CDR3 protein, the rows form single entries marked with the most common genes and DNA. For this entry, the V and J calls and clone size follow TCRdb and not the study's own pipeline. This sample is represented by 64,000 or so distinct CDR3 sequences; approximately 11% of them were singletons. The ten largest clonotypes hold roughly 3% of the sample.

The CDR3, cysteine through phenylalanine, is 20 amino acids long. The kept DNA is CDR3 alone, 60 bases in frame from the first base. The germline V and J ends show losses of 2 bases and 0 bases respectively, and no gene match explains 10 bases of the junction. In the germline V gene, CDR1 corresponds to SGHTA and CDR2 to FQGNSA. This clonotype originated in an adult who was a healthcare worker with PCR-confirmed SARS-CoV-2 infection or an uninfected control (not recorded which). The chain links TRBV7-2 with TRBJ1-6; TRBD1 fits 10 bases in the junction. The specimen was whole blood, collected at baseline. The nucleotide sequence reads as follows: TGTGCCAGCAGCTTATTTTTCGGGACAGGGGAAGTCTCCTATAATTCACCCCTCCACTTT. Translated, it gives CASSLFFGTGEVSYNSPLHF. Extended through the reference TRBV7-2 and TRBJ1-6 proteins, this CDR3 yields the full variable domain: GAGVSQSPSNKVTEKGKDVELRCDPISGHTALYWYRQSLGQGLEFLIYFQGNSAPDKSGLPSDRFSAERTGGSVSTLTIQRTQQEDSAVYLCASSLFFGTGEVSYNSPLHFGNGTRLTVT.